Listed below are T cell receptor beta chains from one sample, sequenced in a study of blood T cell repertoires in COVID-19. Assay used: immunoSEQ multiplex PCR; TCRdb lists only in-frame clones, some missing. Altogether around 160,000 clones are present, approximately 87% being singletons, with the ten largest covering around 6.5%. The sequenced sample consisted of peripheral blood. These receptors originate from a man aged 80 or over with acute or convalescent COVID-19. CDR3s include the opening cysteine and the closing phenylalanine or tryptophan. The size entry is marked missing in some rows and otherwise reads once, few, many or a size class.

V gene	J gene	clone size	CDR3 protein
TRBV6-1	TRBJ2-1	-	CASSEIRTGEFF
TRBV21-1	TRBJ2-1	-	CASFGPGLAGVDDYNEQFF
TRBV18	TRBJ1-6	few	CASSPSAGEYSPLHF
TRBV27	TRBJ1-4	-	CASYWRAVGEKLFF
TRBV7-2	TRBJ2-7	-	CASSSSRVMVYEQYF
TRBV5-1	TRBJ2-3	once	CASSLTSGSTDTQYF
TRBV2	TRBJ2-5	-	CASSEGYGVGTRETQYF
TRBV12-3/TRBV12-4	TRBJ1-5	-	CASSLADQPQHF
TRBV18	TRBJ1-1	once	CASSPGQSNTEAFF
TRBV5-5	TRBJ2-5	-	CASSLPRSTQETQYF
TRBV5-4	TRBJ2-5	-	CASSLGLAGARETQYF
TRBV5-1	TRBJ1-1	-	CASSYRGANTEAFF
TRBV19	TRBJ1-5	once	CASSKRGQFNQPQHF
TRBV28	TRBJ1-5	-	CASSSVRTGTRNQPQHF
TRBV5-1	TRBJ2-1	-	CASSLTGAIYNEQFF
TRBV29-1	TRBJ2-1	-	CSVDRTGSYNEQFF
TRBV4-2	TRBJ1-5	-	CASSLGQPNQPQHF
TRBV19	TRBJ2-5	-	CASSRAGWETQYF
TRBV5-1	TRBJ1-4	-	CASSLAGTGNEKLFF
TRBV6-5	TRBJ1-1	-	CASKGVNTEAFF
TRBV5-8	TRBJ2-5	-	CASSYNRGETQYF
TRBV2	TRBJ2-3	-	CASSWTSGTDTQYF
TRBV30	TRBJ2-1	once	CAWSRRQGHNEQFF
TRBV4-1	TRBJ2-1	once	CASSQDGRGSSYNEQFF
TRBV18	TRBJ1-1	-	CASSPEIVNTEAFF
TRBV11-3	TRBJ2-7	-	CASSLVQGTAYEQYF
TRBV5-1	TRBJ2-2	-	CASSLNPEGRTGELFF
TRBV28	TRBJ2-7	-	CASSSGLAAAYEQYF
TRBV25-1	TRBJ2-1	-	CASSGYPWGPLVNEQFF
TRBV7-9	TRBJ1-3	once	CASSIGAGNTIYF
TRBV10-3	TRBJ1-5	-	CAISGTARGMNQPQHF
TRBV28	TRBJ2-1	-	CASSTGTGGYEQFF
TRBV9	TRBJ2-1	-	CASSLPAGGPYNEQFF
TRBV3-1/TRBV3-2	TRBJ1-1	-	CASSPPGLRKAFF
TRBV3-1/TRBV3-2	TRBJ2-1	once	CASSPQLLAGVEKDEQFF
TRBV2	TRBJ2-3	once	CASRQRITDTQYF
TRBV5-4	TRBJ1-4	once	CASSPGGGVGEKLFF
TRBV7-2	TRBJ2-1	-	CASSVAGALWDEQFF
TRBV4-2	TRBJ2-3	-	CASSRNYPDTQYF
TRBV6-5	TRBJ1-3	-	CASSSTGAAGNTIYF
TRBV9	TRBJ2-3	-	CASSVDPSGGVTDTQYF
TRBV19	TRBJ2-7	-	CASSIKTGATYEQYF
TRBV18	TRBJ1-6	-	CASSAQQGNEPLHF
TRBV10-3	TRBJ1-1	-	CAISESGGYDTEAFF
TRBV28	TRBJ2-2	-	CASIQYFAGELFF
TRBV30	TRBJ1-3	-	CAWNQGSGNTIYF
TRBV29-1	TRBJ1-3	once	CSVVGGTTGGNTIYF
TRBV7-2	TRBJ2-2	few	CASSRRGGTGYTGELFF
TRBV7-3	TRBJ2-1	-	CASSLRISSERNTYNEQFF
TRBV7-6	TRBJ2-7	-	CASSLVRTGPYEQYF
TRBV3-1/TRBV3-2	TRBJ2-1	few	CASSQVLAGSYNEQFF
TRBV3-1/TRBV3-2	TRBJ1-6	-	CASSPPGQYNSPLHF
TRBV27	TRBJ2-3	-	CASSLSKGALASDTQYF
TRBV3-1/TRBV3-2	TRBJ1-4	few	CASSHLGGNEKLFF
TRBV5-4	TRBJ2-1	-	CASSFSAGGPEEQFF
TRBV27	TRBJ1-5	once	CASSWMTGQPQHF
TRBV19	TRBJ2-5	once	CASSNPKPGRETQYF
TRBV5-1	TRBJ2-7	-	CASSLGGTQGSYEQYF
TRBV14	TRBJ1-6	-	CASSLDRGETSPLHF
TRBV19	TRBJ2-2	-	CASSGLAGERELFF